Each of the 14 T cell receptor beta chains below was sequenced from the same sample in a study of cytomegalovirus exposure and HLA in healthy donors. The PCR used 60 Vbeta and 13 Jbeta primers. Libraries were prepared by immunoSEQ multiplex PCR; TCRdb keeps only in-frame clonotypes and omits some of them. The profile shows 75,000 to 100,000 clones, 55% to 75% of them singletons. The sequenced sample was PBMCs. These TCRs come from a man in his sixties in good health and CMV-seronegative.

The chain employs TRBV5-6 and TRBJ2-7, with 9 bases lining up with TRBD2. J lost 3 bases, V lost 3 bases, and 4 bases had no gene match. Germline CDR1 reads SGHDT; CDR2 reads YYEEEE. CDR3 size: 14 residues. The CDR3 nucleotides read TGTGCCAGCAGCTGGGGACTAGCTATCTACGAGCAGTACTTC. It yields the protein CASSWGLAIYEQYF.

This clone was found once. The V gene is TRBV5-1, the J gene TRBJ2-7; 10 nucleotides agree with TRBD1. CDR3 length: 15 amino acids. V shed 3 bases and J 2 bases; nucleotides not matched to a gene: 5. Germline V gives CDR1 SGHRS, CDR2 YFSETQ. CDR3 in amino acids: CASSSSGTGAYEQYF. The CDR3 DNA reads as TGCGCCAGCAGCTCCTCCGGGACAGGGGCCTACGAGCAGTACTTC.

The sample holds one count of this clone. J is TRBJ2-5 and V is TRBV5-6; tentative D call: TRBD1 (6 bases). Trimming removed 0 bases from V and 6 bases from J, with 12 bases in between. The CDR3 runs to 14 residues. Germline values: CDR1 SGHDT, CDR2 YYEEEE. CDR3: CASSLGPGVQTQYF. CDR3 nucleotide sequence: TGTGCCAGCAGCTTGGGTCCAGGGGTACAGACCCAGTACTTC. Full variable domain (remainder filled in from reference TRBV5-6 and TRBJ2-5): DAGVTQSPTHLIKTRGQQVTLRCSPKSGHDTVSWYQQALGQGPQFIFQYYEEEERQRGNFPDRFSGHQFPNYSSELNVNALLLGDSALYLCASSLGPGVQTQYFGPGTRLLVL.

This chain joins TRBV7-9 and TRBJ2-3; TRBD2 matches 8 bases. Germline V gene data show CDR1 as SEHNR and CDR2 as FQNEAQ (reference sequence). V trimming: 3 bases; J trimming: 4 bases; junction bases outside the gene matches: 6. There are 15 residues in the CDR3. Written as DNA, the CDR3 is TGTGCCAGCAGCTTGACCGGGGGGGACCCAGATACGCAGTATTTT. Protein: CASSLTGGDPDTQYF.

V and J are TRBV7-2 and TRBJ1-2; possibly TRBD1 for D (5 bases). Germline assignment: CDR1 SGHTA and CDR2 FQGNSA. Deletions cut 1 base from V and 5 bases from J, with 11 bases between. This CDR3 has 14 amino acids. The CDR3 protein is CASSLGGGDYGYTF. The CDR3 DNA reads TGTGCCAGCAGCTTAGGTGGAGGGGATTATGGCTACACCTTC.

This chain uses TRBV29-1 with TRBJ2-7, with TRBD1 matching 11 bases. Germline lookup yields CDR1 SQVTM and CDR2 ANQGSEA. The CDR3 consists of 14 residues. J gave up 5 bases and V 7 bases, and 10 bases lay outside the gene matches. The CDR3 nucleotides read TGCAGCGCCGTGGACAGGGGGCGAGTGAACGAGCAGTACTTC. Its protein product is CSAVDRGRVNEQYF.

This clone turned up a few times. V and J are TRBV27 and TRBJ2-7; a possible D gene is TRBD2 (6 bases). Trimming stripped 4 bases from V and 0 bases from J, with 10 bases between. Germline loops: CDR1 MNHEY, CDR2 SMNVEV (reference sequence). This CDR3 is 14 amino acids long. The CDR3 DNA follows: TGTGCCAGCAGTTCGGTCGGGAGCTCCTACGAGCAGTACTTC. Encoded protein: CASSSVGSSYEQYF.

V and J are TRBV5-1 and TRBJ2-7; possible D gene TRBD2, 6 bases. Per germline, CDR1 SGHRS and CDR2 YFSETQ. The CDR3 runs 16 residues. Trimming removed 0 bases from V and 3 bases from J, with 16 bases in between. CDR3 residues: CASSLGAGTSYYEQYF. The DNA for the CDR3 is TGCGCCAGCAGCTTGGGAGCGGGTACTTCTTACTACGAGCAGTACTTC.

This clone appeared a single time. The chain recombines TRBV5-4 with TRBJ2-4; 11 bases align to TRBD1. Germline V lookup: CDR1 SGHNT, CDR2 YYREEE (reference sequence). V lost 0 bases, J lost 7 bases, and 6 bases stayed unmatched. CDR3 length: 16 residues. In DNA, the CDR3 is TGTGCCAGCAGCTTGGGTGCCGGGACAGGGGGGAACATTCAGTACTTC. Its translation is CASSLGAGTGGNIQYF. Complete variable domain (other parts from reference TRBV5-4 and TRBJ2-4): ETGVTQSPTHLIKTRGQQVTLRCSSQSGHNTVSWYQQALGQGPQFIFQYYREEENGRGNFPPRFSGLQFPNYSSELNVNALELDDSALYLCASSLGAGTGGNIQYFGAGTRLSVL.

This CDR3 reads CASSQGTSGKARGFF. The CDR3 nucleotides are TGTGCCAGCAGCCAAGGGACTAGCGGGAAGGCCCGGGGGTTCTTC. The rearrangement uses TRBV7-3 and TRBJ2-1; TRBD2 aligns across 13 bases. The CDR3 is 15 residues long. After removal of 5 bases from V and 15 bases from J, the junction contained 13 bases not matched to a gene. Germline lookup yields CDR1 SGHTA and CDR2 FQGTGA. The full variable domain, with the rest looked up from reference TRBV7-3 and TRBJ2-1, is GAGVSQTPSNKVTEKGKYVELRCDPISGHTALYWYRQSLGQGPEFLIYFQGTGAADDSGLPNDRFFAVRPEGSVSTLKIQRTERGDSAVYLCASSQGTSGKARGFFGPGTRLTVL.

This clone was seen a few times. The chain couples TRBV2 to TRBJ2-7, with 7 bases fitting TRBD1. The CDR3 covers 15 residues. With 6 bases clipped from V and 2 bases from J, the junction kept 10 bases outside the gene matches. Germline V gene lookup returns CDR1 SNHLY and CDR2 FYNNEI. CDR3 nucleotide sequence: TGTGCCAGCAGAGTGTTCCCGGGACAGACCTACGAGCAGTACTTC. This translates into CASRVFPGQTYEQYF.

This chain joins TRBV18 and TRBJ2-7, with 7 bases matching TRBD1. The CDR3 extends over 12 amino acids. Germline V gene sequence: CDR1 KGHSH, CDR2 LQKENI. Trimming removed 1 base from V and 7 bases from J; junction bases left unmatched: 1. The CDR3 DNA follows: TGTGCCAGCTCACCACTACAGGGGGAGCAGTACTTC. It yields the protein CASSPLQGEQYF.

The chain couples TRBV5-1 to TRBJ2-7, with D possibly matching TRBD2 (5 bases). CDR3 length: 13 residues. Germline V gene sequence: CDR1 SGHRS, CDR2 YFSETQ. V lost 4 bases to trimming and J lost 2 bases, with 10 bases between them. The CDR3 region has the DNA TGCGCCAGCAGCCCGGGATCGGCCTACGAGCAGTACTTC. It codes for CASSPGSAYEQYF. Filled out from reference TRBV5-1 and TRBJ2-7, the complete variable domain reads KAGVTQTPRYLIKTRGQQVTLSCSPISGHRSVSWYQQTPGQGLQFLFEYFSETQRNKGNFPGRFSGRQFSNSRSEMNVSTLELGDSALYLCASSPGSAYEQYFGPGTRLTVT.

The chain links TRBV27 to TRBJ2-7, with D perhaps TRBD1 (7 bases). From germline, CDR1 is MNHEY and CDR2 SMNVEV (reference sequence). This CDR3 is built from 17 residues. The V end was cut by 2 bases, the J end by 2 bases, with 19 bases between. CDR3 bases: TGTGCCAGCAGTTTAACGGGGGCAGGGGGATATCCCTACGAGCAGTACTTC. Translation: CASSLTGAGGYPYEQYF.